Included here is one TCR beta chain sequence, with context. What this receptor recognizes is not known. No much larger clone is present one base from it, and per-base qualities are unavailable. These data come from a study of cytomegalovirus exposure and HLA in healthy donors (dated by TCRdb to 2016 to 2017). Turning to the overall study: An earlier analysis of more than 550 of the donors reported 276 Gb of sequence data and around 120 million unique TCR beta sequences obtained from roughly 170 million T cells. The number of typed donors differed by locus: about 629-630 for A, B, C, DRB1 and DQB1; 522 for DQA1; 606 for DPA1; and approximately 450 for DPB1. Among the 398 genotyped donors, approximately 82% belonged to the genetic ancestry cluster associated with self-reported Caucasian donors. The study combined high-throughput TCR immunosequencing, statistical association of individual TCRs with disease status, and machine learning to predict cytomegalovirus infection status. The study used immunosequencing to profile the T cell repertoires of 600 to 850 subjects and linked those repertoires to cytomegalovirus serostatus. Both class I and class II loci were covered by HLA typing, at four-digit resolution. Rather than using new phenotypic data, the later analysis identified candidate immune exposures from TCR beta sequences and from how often those sequences occurred across donors. In a later analysis, previously published TCR beta repertoires from about 640 donors were re-analyzed and high-resolution HLA genotyping was added so that TCR occurrence patterns could be studied. An early release covering roughly 640 HLA-typed donors comprised 250 to 350 gigabases of sequencing data and some 79 million unique TCR sequences. All discovery cohort repertoires had been generated using a single sequencing platform. A later genetic analysis took genome-wide SNP genotypes for about three fifths of the roughly 670 donors and used that subset as a discovery cohort. Four to six DR-DQ haplotypes were handled as single units for association and clustering, since linkage in the cohort was strong. The study was designed to test whether signatures of past pathogen exposure could be identified by cataloging public T cell receptors. An earlier analysis of fewer than 700 of the donors applied high-throughput TCR beta sequencing to assess whether each TCR beta V gene segment acted as functional or pseudogenic. A separate validation cohort of roughly 130 different subjects was used in addition to the 666-subject first cohort. Among about 400 genotyped donors of the cohort, an average of approximately 200,000 unique TCR beta nucleotide sequences was sequenced per donor, of which about 19% were non-productive. Alongside the repertoire data, information on donor age, sex, ethnicity and CMV serostatus was compiled.

The germline V gene yields KGHSH for CDR1 and LQKENI for CDR2. The CDR3, from cysteine to phenylalanine, totals 14 residues. Left in the record is the CDR3 DNA by itself, 42 bases read in frame from the first base. At the junction V is shortened by 6 bases and J by 3 bases, with 14 bases in between. In total, 600 or so healthy bone marrow donors made up the cohort. At the time of sampling, all cohort members were nominally healthy, though unrecorded immune exposures were likely present. The donor tested CMV seronegative, placing the donor among the roughly 400 seronegative members of the cohort. A peripheral blood sample was provided by each donor, and peripheral blood mononuclear cells were used for TCR beta sequencing. Genomic DNA extraction from the blood cell samples was performed with the Qiagen DNeasy Blood Extraction Kit. Overall results and qualifications from the work: A later analysis associated 16,951 TCR beta sequences with specific HLA alleles at a false discovery rate of 0.05. A later genetic analysis associated a missense DCLRE1C variant with V-gene and J-gene trimming of TCR beta chains, and an independent cohort replicated the association. In an earlier analysis of 587 of the donors, most TCR beta V segments appeared in productive rearrangements about 87% or about 30% of the time, broadly matching IMGT annotations. A later analysis reported that several top co-occurrence clusters appeared linked to parvovirus B19, influenza, CMV and Epstein-Barr virus. According to a later genetic analysis, donors in an Asian-associated ancestry cluster had fewer N-insertions in productive TCRs than the approximately 630-donor mean. In a later analysis, the rate of TCR association differed among HLA loci, with DRB1 alleles having the most associated TCRs and HLA-C alleles having the fewest. Some IMGT-functional V segments, including TRBV6-2 and TRBV6-3, could not be distinguished by the 87-base-pair reads and were therefore excluded. Immune exposure information for the cohort was limited to CMV serostatus. Correlated functional status among segregating V segments might reflect linkage disequilibrium, but an unknown experimental factor could not be ruled out. The presence/absence analyses assumed that sequencing depth was roughly uniform across donors, and that assumption may not be true. Three of the identified cytomegalovirus-associated TCR beta chains were confirmed in vitro to be specific for cytomegalovirus antigens. A total of 150 to 200 TCR beta chains were listed by the study as associated with cytomegalovirus. The classifier was reported to diagnose cytomegalovirus status with high specificity and sensitivity in both the original and validation cohorts. A group of highly shared sequence variants was considered likely to be a technical artifact of the sequencing pipeline. In a later analysis, HLA-associated TCR beta chains were found to be more clonally expanded and to have lower generation probabilities than equally common non-associated chains. A further reported finding was that TCR beta sequences accurately predicted the HLA-A and HLA-B alleles for most subjects in the first cohort. It was suggested by the authors that the approach could potentially be generalized to other disease states and immunological phenotypes. Most TCR sequences were observed very rarely across donors, whereas some public TCRs were present in many individuals. According to a later analysis, most CMV-associated TCR beta chains appeared to be HLA-restricted, and the HLA associations seemed to be driven largely by CMV exposure. The cohort was sequenced for TCR beta chains only, and without alpha or paired-chain data the features that could be detected were limited. HLA typing was unavailable for some donors at each locus, so association tests used only the typed subset. When HLA alleles, especially DR and DQ, strongly co-occurred, TCR associations were difficult to assign to individual alleles. Over 15 rarely observed V segments, including chromosome 9 orphons, were excluded from the earlier analysis of about 500 of the donors because counts were too low.

Libraries were constructed by the immunoSEQ multiplex PCR assay. For the multiplex PCR, a mixture combining 60 forward primers for TCR Vbeta segments and 13 reverse primers for TCR Jbeta segments was used. The CDR3 region of rearranged TCR beta genes was amplified from genomic DNA by a multiplex PCR assay. The Illumina HiSeq System was used to sequence the amplified TCR beta libraries as 87-base-pair reads. The study's own analysis went as follows. In a later analysis, some 80 million unique TCR beta chains were counted across the approximately 640 repertoires, and roughly 11 million of these chains were shared by at least two donors. To remove PCR and sequencing errors, raw reads were error-corrected and collapsed into unique sequences using a nearest-neighbor algorithm that merged closely related sequences. Alignment of CDR3 sequences to IMGT reference sequences was used to assign V, D and J gene segments. Each retained sequence needed at least a six-nucleotide match to both a V gene segment and a J gene segment. A rearrangement was called productive if the CDR3 had no stop codons and remained in frame with V and J, and every other rearrangement was called non-productive. CDR3 was defined according to IMGT convention as the region running from the second conserved V-encoded cysteine to the conserved J-encoded phenylalanine. The earlier analysis of approximately 500 of the donors excluded sequences that lacked an unambiguous match to a single V gene segment. In an earlier analysis of approximately 590 of the donors, a V segment was called functional when productive rearrangements were above 56.7%, and segregating when the standard deviation between donors exceeded 5%. A statistical classification framework was built to diagnose cytomegalovirus status from the catalog of TCR beta chain sequences. A later analysis assigned V and J genes by comparing TCR nucleotide sequences with IMGT/GENE-DB human TR gene sequences. Using the TCRdist pipeline, a later analysis assigned CDR3 sequences along with most-parsimonious VDJ recombination scenarios. In a later analysis, every TCR beta chain was defined by the combination of its CDR3 amino acid sequence and its V-gene family, and reads without a unique V-gene family were dropped. In a later analysis, 550 to 650 highly shared, low-generation-probability nucleotide sequences were removed to address suspected cross-contamination and a sequencing artifact. In a later analysis, a clonal expansion index for each public chain was calculated from normalized within-repertoire ranks of inferred template counts. Generation probabilities in a later analysis came from a VDJ recombination model fitted to out-of-frame rearrangements, and those results were checked against IGoR. In a later analysis, TCR-TCR, TCR-HLA and TCR-CMV co-occurrence was scored with hypergeometric tests, and a repertoire-size bias correction was applied to TCR pairs. A later analysis estimated false discovery rates by permuting HLA or CMV assignments 20 times. In a later analysis, co-occurring TCRs were grouped using DBSCAN, and TCRdist sequence similarity was added for clustering within HLA-allele-positive subsets. Co-occurrence clustering excluded repertoires with fewer than 30,000 or more than 120,000 public chains, plus five with anomalous nucleotide sharing. As stored in TCRdb, this immuneACCESS dataset retains in-frame rearrangements with V and J assigned. A fraction of the clones does not appear; measured against another copy, unresolved V genes explain less than half of the discrepancy, and the remainder lacks a known reason. V, J and clone size are taken as reported in that table, and D and trimming were inferred from the DNA itself. Present in this sample are about 220,000 clones, roughly 84% of which were seen just once. The top ten constitute roughly 0.66% of the sample.

Here the chain combines TRBV18 and TRBJ1-1; the D segment cannot be called with confidence. The sequenced sample consisted of PBMCs. The sequence derives from a boy between 2 and 10 years old in good health and CMV-seronegative. CDR3 protein: CASSPRIEDTEAFF. The DNA is TGTGCCAGCTCCCCCCGGATTGAGGACACTGAAGCTTTCTTT.